Each of the 10 T cell receptor beta chains below was sequenced from the same sample in a study of blood T cell repertoires in COVID-19. TCRdb's table, derived via immunoSEQ multiplex PCR, lists solely in-frame clones and lacks some. This sample yields 300,000 to 400,000 clones, of which roughly 86% are seen a single time; about 6.7% belongs to the top ten. Sequencing was done on a sample of peripheral blood. The receptors were gathered from a woman between 65 and 79 years old with COVID-19, enrolled during active disease.

This rearrangement joins TRBV12-3 or TRBV12-4 to TRBJ1-2; D not resolved. The CDR3 runs 13 residues. V shed 5 bases and J shed 4 bases, with 11 bases lying between them. The DNA for the CDR3 is TGTGCCAGCAGTAAAGGACTTGGCTATGGCTACACCTTC. Protein product: CASSKGLGYGYTF.

CDR3 region: CASSPQRGPTYNEQFF. The CDR3 DNA reads TGCGCCAGCAGCCCCCAGCGGGGGCCGACCTACAATGAGCAGTTCTTC. The chain combines TRBV4-1 with TRBJ2-1; 8 bases line up with TRBD2. J was trimmed by 2 bases and V by 4 bases; bases with no gene match: 7. From germline, CDR1 is MGHRA and CDR2 YSYEKL. The CDR3 is made up of 16 amino acids.

The CDR3 coding sequence is TGTGCCACCAGCATGACAGGGGGAGAGACCCAGTACTTC. As protein: CATSMTGGETQYF. The chain joins TRBV15 to TRBJ2-5, with 9 nucleotides matching TRBD1. V was clipped by 4 bases and J by 4 bases; unmatched bases: 1. Germline V gene lookup returns CDR1 LNHNV and CDR2 YYDKDF (reference sequence). The CDR3 is made up of 13 amino acids.

CDR3 sequence reads: CASSWGQGTGELFF. DNA for the CDR3: TGTGCCAGCAGCTGGGGACAGGGAACCGGGGAGCTGTTTTTT. This chain joins TRBV5-6 and TRBJ2-2; 9 nucleotides line up with TRBD1. V gave up 3 bases and J gave up 5 bases; unmatched junction bases: 2. The CDR3 sequence is 14 residues long. CDR1 SGHDT and CDR2 YYEEEE come from the germline V gene.

The V and J genes are TRBV28 and TRBJ1-3, with D perhaps TRBD1 (5 bases). Germline V CDR1 and CDR2: MDHEN, SYDVKM. Trimming cost V 7 bases and J 7 bases, with 14 bases left between them. The CDR3 spans 13 residues. DNA of the CDR3: TGTGCCAGCACCACTGCGGGGGGGAACACCATATATTTT. The encoded protein is CASTTAGGNTIYF.

The chain uses TRBV4-2 and TRBJ1-1; no clear D. V shed 2 bases and J shed 0 bases, with 7 bases lying between them. This CDR3 is 14 amino acids long. CDR1 and CDR2 (germline): LGHNA, YNFKEQ. The CDR3 region has the DNA TGTGCCAGCAGCCAATATAGCATGAACACTGAAGCTTTCTTT. Translation gives CASSQYSMNTEAFF.

This rearrangement joins TRBV3-1 (or the pseudogene TRBV3-2) to TRBJ1-6; D not resolved. The CDR3 runs 15 residues. The germline V gene encodes CDR1 LGHDT and CDR2 YNNKEL (reference sequence). Trimming left V 7 bases short and J 6 bases short, with 16 bases between. For the CDR3, the DNA is TGTGCCAGCAAGATGGCTCCCGCCTCTAATTCACCCCTCCACTTT. Amino acids: CASKMAPASNSPLHF.

The rearrangement links TRBV7-9 to TRBJ1-1, with D unclear. V was cut by 11 bases and J by 1 base, with 14 bases left in between. Germline V gene data show CDR1 as SEHNR and CDR2 as FQNEAQ (reference sequence). This CDR3 spans 13 amino acids. CDR3 region: CAGFRGENTEAFF. The CDR3 DNA reads as TGTGCCGGATTTCGAGGAGAGAACACTGAAGCTTTCTTT. Supplemented by reference TRBV7-9 and TRBJ1-1, the full variable domain reads DTGVSQNPRHKITKRGQNVTFRCDPISEHNRLYWYRQTLGQGPEFLTYFQNEAQLEKSRLLSDRFSAERPKGSFSTLEIQRTEQGDSAMYLCAGFRGENTEAFFGQGTRLTVV.

In the case of this clone: An end of the junction differs from the germline gene, which may be a read error. CDR3 loop: CASSLATGASYEQYF. CDR3 coding DNA: TGTGCCAGCAGCCTAGCTACAGGGGCTTCCTACGAGCAGTACTTC. The chain recombines TRBV7-8 with TRBJ2-7; 7 bases agree with TRBD1. This CDR3 is built from 15 residues. The V gene's germline CDR1 is SGHVS and CDR2 FQNEAQ. The complete variable domain, with remaining parts taken from reference TRBV7-8 and TRBJ2-7, reads GAGVSQSPRYKVAKRGQDVALRCDPISGHVSLFWYQQALGQGPEFLTYFQNEAQLDKSGLPSDRFFAERPEGSVSTLKIQRTQQEDSAVYLCASSLATGASYEQYFGPGTRLTVT.

J is TRBJ1-1 and V is TRBV6-5; D perhaps matches TRBD1 (6 bases). V was pared by 0 bases and J by 6 bases, with 17 bases between. Germline loops: CDR1 MNHEY, CDR2 SVGAGI. The CDR3 has 16 residues. The CDR3 coding sequence is TGTGCCAGCAGTTACTCGGGGGTGGGGGCCAAAGCTGAAGCTTTCTTT. It is translated as CASSYSGVGAKAEAFF.